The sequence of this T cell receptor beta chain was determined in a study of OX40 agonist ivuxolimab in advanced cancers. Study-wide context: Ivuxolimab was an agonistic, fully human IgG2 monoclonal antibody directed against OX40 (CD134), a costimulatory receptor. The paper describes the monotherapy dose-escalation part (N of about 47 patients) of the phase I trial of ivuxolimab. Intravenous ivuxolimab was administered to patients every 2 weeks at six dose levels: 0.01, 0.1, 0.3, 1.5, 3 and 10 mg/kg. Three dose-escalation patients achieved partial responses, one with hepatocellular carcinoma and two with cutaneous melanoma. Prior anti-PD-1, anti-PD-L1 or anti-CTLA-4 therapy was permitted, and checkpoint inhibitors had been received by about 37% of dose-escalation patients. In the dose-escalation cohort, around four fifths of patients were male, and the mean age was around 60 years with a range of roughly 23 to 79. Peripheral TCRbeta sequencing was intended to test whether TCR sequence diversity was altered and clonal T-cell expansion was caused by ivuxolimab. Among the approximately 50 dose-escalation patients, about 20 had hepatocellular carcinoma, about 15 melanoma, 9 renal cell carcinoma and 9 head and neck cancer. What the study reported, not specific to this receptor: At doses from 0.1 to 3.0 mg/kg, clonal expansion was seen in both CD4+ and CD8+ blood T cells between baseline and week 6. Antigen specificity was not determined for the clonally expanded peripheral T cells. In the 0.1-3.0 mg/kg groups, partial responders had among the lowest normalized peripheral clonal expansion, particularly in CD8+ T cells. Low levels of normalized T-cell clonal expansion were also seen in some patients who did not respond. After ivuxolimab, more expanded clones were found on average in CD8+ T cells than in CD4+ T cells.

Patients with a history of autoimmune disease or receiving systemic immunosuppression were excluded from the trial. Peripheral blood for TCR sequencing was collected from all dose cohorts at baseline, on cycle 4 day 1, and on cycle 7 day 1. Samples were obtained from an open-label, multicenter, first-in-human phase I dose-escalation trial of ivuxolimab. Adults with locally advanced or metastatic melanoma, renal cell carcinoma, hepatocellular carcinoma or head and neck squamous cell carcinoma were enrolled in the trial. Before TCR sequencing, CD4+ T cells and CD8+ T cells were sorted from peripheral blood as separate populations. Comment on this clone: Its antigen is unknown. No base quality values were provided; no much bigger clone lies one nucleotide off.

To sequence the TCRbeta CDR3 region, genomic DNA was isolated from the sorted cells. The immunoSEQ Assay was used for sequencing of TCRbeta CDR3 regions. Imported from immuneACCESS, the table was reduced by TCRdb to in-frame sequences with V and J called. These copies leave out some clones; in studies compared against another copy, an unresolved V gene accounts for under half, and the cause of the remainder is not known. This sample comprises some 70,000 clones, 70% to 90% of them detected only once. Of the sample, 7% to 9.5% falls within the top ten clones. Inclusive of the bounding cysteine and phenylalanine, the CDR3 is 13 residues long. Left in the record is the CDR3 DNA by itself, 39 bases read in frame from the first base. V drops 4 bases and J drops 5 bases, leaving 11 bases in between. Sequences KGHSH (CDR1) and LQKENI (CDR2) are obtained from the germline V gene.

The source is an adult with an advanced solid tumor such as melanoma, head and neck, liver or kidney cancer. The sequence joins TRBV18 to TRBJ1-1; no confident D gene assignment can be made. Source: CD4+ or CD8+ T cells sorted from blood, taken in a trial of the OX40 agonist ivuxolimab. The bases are TGTGCCAGCTCACGATCGTCGGCTACTGAAGCTTTCTTT. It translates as CASSRSSATEAFF.